The 12 T cell receptor beta chains listed next were all sequenced from one sample in a study of blood T cell repertoires in COVID-19. Sequencing was performed with immunoSEQ multiplex PCR; in TCRdb, only in-frame clones are kept and a portion is missing. The sample shows some 33,000 clones, about 79% of them seen only once. The sample taken for sequencing was peripheral blood. The source of these receptors is a human donor in a cohort sampled during active COVID-19.

This chain joins TRBV30 and TRBJ2-3, with 11 bases aligning to TRBD1. Germline V lookup: CDR1 GTSNPN, CDR2 SVGIG (reference sequence). The V gene end was trimmed by 3 bases and the J gene end by 0 bases; junction bases not matched to a gene: 5. The CDR3 is made up of 16 amino acids. CDR3 loop: CAWSFGTGGSTDTQYF. CDR3 sequence (DNA): TGTGCCTGGAGCTTCGGGACAGGGGGGAGCACAGATACGCAGTATTTT. Variable domain in full (rest from reference TRBV30 and TRBJ2-3): SQTIHQWPATLVQPVGSPLSLECTVEGTSNPNLYWYRQAAGRGLQLLFYSVGIGQISSEVPQNLSASRPQDRQFILSSKKLLLSDSGFYLCAWSFGTGGSTDTQYFGPGTRLTVL.

This chain connects TRBV19 to TRBJ2-1, with 12 bases matching TRBD2. CDR1 is LNHDA, CDR2 SQIVND, per germline (reference sequence). V lost 4 bases, J lost 9 bases, and 10 bases stayed unmatched. CDR3 length equals 16 residues. CDR3 nucleotides: TGTGCCAGTAGTACCCCTTCCCGGACTAGCGGGATTGAGCAGTTCTTC. As protein: CASSTPSRTSGIEQFF.

This chain connects TRBV9 to TRBJ2-7; D is unclear. Trimming cost V 6 bases and J 2 bases, with 9 bases left between them. The CDR3 loop spans 12 amino acids. Per germline, CDR1 SGDLS and CDR2 YYNGEE. In nucleotides, the CDR3 is TGTGCCAGCATTGACACCCCCTACGAGCAGTACTTC. Its translation is CASIDTPYEQYF.

The chain is built from TRBV5-3 and TRBJ2-6; TRBD1 matches 8 bases. TRBV5-3 carries the ORF label, with uncertain function. V shed 3 bases and J 2 bases; nucleotides not matched to a gene: 7. The CDR3 length is 17 residues. CDR3 loop: CARSWRQGLAGANVLTF. As DNA, the CDR3 is TGTGCCAGAAGCTGGCGACAGGGGCTGGCTGGGGCCAACGTCCTGACTTTC.

The rearrangement links TRBV6-5 to TRBJ2-7; 7 bases match TRBD1. The V and J ends lost 6 bases and 3 bases, in that order; junction bases with no gene match: 8. Germline CDR1 reads MNHEY; CDR2 reads SVGAGI. The CDR3 has 14 amino acids. The CDR3 coding sequence is TGTGCCAGCAGGTGGACACAGGGGAACTACGAGCAGTACTTC. Protein sequence: CASRWTQGNYEQYF.

In DNA, the CDR3 is TGTGCCAGCAGCTACGGACTAGTTCTGGGCGAGCAGTTCTTC. Translated, it gives CASSYGLVLGEQFF. This rearrangement joins TRBV11-2 to TRBJ2-1; 7 nucleotides match TRBD2. Germline CDR1 is SGHAT and CDR2 is FQNNGV. There are 14 residues in the CDR3. Trimming at V came to 4 bases and at J to 10 bases, leaving 10 bases not matched to a gene.

The J gene is TRBJ2-3, the V gene TRBV19; no firm D call. Germline V gives CDR1 LNHDA, CDR2 SQIVND (reference sequence). V lost 5 bases to trimming and J lost 5 bases, with 8 bases between them. The CDR3 sequence is 12 residues long. The CDR3 DNA reads TGTGCCAGTAGTGTTCGCGGAGATACGCAGTATTTT. Amino acids: CASSVRGDTQYF.

The chain uses TRBV7-9 and TRBJ2-3; 9 bases align to TRBD2. The germline gives CDR1 SEHNR, CDR2 FQNEAQ (reference sequence). Trimming took 10 bases from V and 6 from J; bases not matched to a gene: 11. The CDR3 spans 14 residues. The CDR3 nucleotides are TGTGCCACCCGTCTAGCGGGGCGGGGGGATACGCAGTATTTT. This sequence encodes CATRLAGRGDTQYF.

The chain carries TRBV4-3 and TRBJ2-7; 14 bases match TRBD2. The V segment lost 0 bases and the J segment 2 bases; nucleotides outside the gene matches: 9. The V gene's germline CDR1 is LGHNA and CDR2 YSLEER. The CDR3 has 19 amino acids. The CDR3 protein is CASSQDGTSGGSDPYEQYF. Written as DNA, the CDR3 is TGCGCCAGCAGCCAAGATGGGACTAGCGGGGGCTCGGACCCCTACGAGCAGTACTTC.

This clone appeared a few times. The V call is TRBV6-5, the J call TRBJ1-3; possibly TRBD1 for D (6 bases). V lost 6 bases and J lost 0, with 12 bases in between. The CDR3 loop spans 15 amino acids. Germline V gene data show CDR1 as MNHEY and CDR2 as SVGAGI. The CDR3 nucleotides are TGTGCCAGCAGAAACTTCAGGGGCTCTGGAAACACCATATATTTT. As protein: CASRNFRGSGNTIYF.

The CDR3 DNA reads TGTGCCAGCAGTTCAGACGGACAACTACATGGCTACACCTTC. This encodes CASSSDGQLHGYTF. This chain joins TRBV28 and TRBJ1-2; D may be TRBD1 (5 bases). This CDR3 region has 14 residues. The V gene's germline CDR1 is MDHEN and CDR2 SYDVKM. Trimming cost V 4 bases and J 6 bases, with 15 bases left between them.

This clone is a singleton in its sample. V gene TRBV27 combines with J gene TRBJ1-6, with D unclear. The CDR3 spans 15 residues. Germline loops: CDR1 MNHEY, CDR2 SMNVEV (reference sequence). Trimming took 8 bases from V and 0 from J, leaving 11 bases between them. The CDR3 nucleotides are TGTGCCAGCCAACCCAGGCCCTCCTATAATTCACCCCTCCACTTT. It translates to CASQPRPSYNSPLHF.